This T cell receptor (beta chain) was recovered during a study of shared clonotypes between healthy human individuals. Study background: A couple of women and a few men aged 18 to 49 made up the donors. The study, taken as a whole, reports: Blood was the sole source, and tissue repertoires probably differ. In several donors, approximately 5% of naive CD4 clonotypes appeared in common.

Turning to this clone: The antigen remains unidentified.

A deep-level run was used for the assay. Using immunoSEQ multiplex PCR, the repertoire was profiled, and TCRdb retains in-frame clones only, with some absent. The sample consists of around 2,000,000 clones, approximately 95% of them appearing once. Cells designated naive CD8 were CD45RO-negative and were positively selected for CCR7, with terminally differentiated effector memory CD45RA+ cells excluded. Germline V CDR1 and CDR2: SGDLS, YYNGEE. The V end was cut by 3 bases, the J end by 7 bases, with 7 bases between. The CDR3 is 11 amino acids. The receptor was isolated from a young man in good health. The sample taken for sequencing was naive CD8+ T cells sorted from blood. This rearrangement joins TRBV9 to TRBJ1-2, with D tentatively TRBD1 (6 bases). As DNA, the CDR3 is TGTGCCAGCAGCGAGGGGGTTGGCTACACCTTC. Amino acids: CASSEGVGYTF.